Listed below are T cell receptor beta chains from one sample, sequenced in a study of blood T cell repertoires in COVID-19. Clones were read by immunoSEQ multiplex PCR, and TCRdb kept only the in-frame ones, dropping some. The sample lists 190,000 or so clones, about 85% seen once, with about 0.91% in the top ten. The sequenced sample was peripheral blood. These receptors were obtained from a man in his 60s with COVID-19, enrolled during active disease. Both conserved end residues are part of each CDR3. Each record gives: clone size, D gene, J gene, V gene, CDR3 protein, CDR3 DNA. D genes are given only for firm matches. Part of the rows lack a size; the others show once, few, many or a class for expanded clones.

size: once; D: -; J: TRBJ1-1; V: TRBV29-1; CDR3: CSVTTGYTEAFF; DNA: TGCAGCGTAACAACAGGGTACACTGAAGCTTTCTTT
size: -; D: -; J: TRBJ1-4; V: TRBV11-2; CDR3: CASRPTGGGRTNEKLFF; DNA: TGTGCCAGCAGACCCACGGGGGGGGGCCGGACTAATGAAAAACTGTTTTTT
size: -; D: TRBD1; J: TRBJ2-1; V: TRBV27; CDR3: CASSKDRGIGNEQFF; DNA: TGTGCCAGCAGTAAGGACAGGGGGATAGGGAATGAGCAGTTCTTC
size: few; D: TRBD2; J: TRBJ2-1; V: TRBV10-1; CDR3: CASSEWGGRAHEQFF; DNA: TGCGCCAGCAGTGAATGGGGCGGGAGGGCCCATGAGCAGTTCTTC
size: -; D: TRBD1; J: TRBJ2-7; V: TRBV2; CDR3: CASFPGQGVFYEQYF; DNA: TGTGCCAGTTTTCCGGGACAGGGTGTTTTTTACGAGCAGTACTTC
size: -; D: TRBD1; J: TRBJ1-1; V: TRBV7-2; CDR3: CASSLAGTGSTEAFF; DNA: TGTGCCAGCAGCTTGGCCGGGACAGGTTCCACTGAAGCTTTCTTT
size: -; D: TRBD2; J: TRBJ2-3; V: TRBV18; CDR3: CASSSGLAGAEPPTDTQYF; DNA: TGTGCCAGCTCGTCGGGACTAGCGGGAGCGGAACCCCCGACAGATACGCAGTATTTT
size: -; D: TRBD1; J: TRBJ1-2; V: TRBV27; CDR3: CASSLPTPRTGSYGYTF; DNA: TGTGCCAGCAGTTTACCCACTCCCAGGACAGGGTCCTATGGCTACACCTTC
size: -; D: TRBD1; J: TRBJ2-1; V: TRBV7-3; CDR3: CASSFDRGSYNEQFF; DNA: TGTGCCAGCAGCTTTGACAGGGGCTCCTACAATGAGCAGTTCTTC
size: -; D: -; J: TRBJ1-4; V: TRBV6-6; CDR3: CASSPPRETNEKLFF; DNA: TGTGCCAGCAGTCCCCCCCGGGAAACTAATGAAAAACTGTTTTTT
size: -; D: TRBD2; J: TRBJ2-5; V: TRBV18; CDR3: CASSLSGLEGTQYF; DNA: TGTGCCAGCTCGCTATCGGGACTAGAGGGGACCCAGTACTTC
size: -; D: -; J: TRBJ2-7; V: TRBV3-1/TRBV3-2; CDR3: CASSQDGRGGEQYF; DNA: TGTGCCAGCAGCCAAGATGGCAGGGGTGGGGAGCAGTACTTC
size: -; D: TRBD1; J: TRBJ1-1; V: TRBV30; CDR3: CAWSPPGQGATEAFF; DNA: TGTGCCTGGAGTCCACCGGGACAGGGGGCAACTGAAGCTTTCTTT
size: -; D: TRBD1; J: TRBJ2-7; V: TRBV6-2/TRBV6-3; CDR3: CASSRQGVFSYEQYF; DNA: TGTGCCAGCAGCCGACAGGGTGTCTTCTCCTACGAGCAGTACTTC
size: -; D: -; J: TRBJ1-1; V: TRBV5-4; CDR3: CASTFSAMNTEAFF; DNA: TGTGCCAGCACCTTTAGCGCCATGAACACTGAAGCTTTCTTT
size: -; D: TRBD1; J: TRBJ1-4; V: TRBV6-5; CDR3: CASGPTGGVQKLFF; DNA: TGTGCCAGCGGACCGACAGGGGGCGTACAAAAACTGTTTTTT
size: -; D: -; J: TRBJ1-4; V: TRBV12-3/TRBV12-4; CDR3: CASSFAENEKLFF; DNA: TGTGCCAGCAGTTTTGCGGAGAATGAAAAACTGTTTTTT
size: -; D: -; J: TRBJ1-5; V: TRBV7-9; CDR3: CASSLASGLGQPQHF; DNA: TGTGCCAGCAGCTTAGCCTCAGGCTTGGGTCAGCCCCAGCATTTT
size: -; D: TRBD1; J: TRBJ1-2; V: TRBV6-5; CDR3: CASRGTARGYTF; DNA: TGTGCCAGCAGGGGGACAGCCCGGGGCTACACCTTC
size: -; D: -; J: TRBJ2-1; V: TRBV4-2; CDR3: CASSQEGIPGNEQFF; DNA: TGTGCCAGCAGCCAAGAAGGGATCCCGGGAAATGAGCAGTTCTTC
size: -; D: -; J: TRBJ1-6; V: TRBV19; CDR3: CASSIITVSPLHF; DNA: TGTGCCAGTAGTATAATAACAGTATCACCCCTCCACTTT
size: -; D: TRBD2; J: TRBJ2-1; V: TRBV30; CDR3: CAWSSRGRREGDEQFF; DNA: TGTGCCTGGAGTTCTCGGGGGAGGCGGGAGGGGGATGAGCAGTTCTTC
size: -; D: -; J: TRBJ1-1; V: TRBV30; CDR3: CAWSRMTAVWTEAFF; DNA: TGTGCCTGGAGTAGAATGACGGCGGTATGGACTGAAGCTTTCTTT
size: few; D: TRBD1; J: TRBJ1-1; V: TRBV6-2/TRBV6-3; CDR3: CASSRARQGKAFF; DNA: TGTGCCAGCAGTCGAGCTCGACAGGGAAAAGCTTTCTTT
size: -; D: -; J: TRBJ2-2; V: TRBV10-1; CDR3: CASSEGRARTGELFF; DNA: TGCGCCAGCAGTGAGGGCAGGGCTAGGACCGGGGAGCTGTTTTTT
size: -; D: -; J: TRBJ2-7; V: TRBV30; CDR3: CAWSTDSFSYEQYF; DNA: TGTGCCTGGAGTACGGACAGCTTCTCCTACGAGCAGTACTTC
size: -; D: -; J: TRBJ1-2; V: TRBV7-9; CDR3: CASSPRGGRRSRFRYGYTF; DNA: TGTGCCAGCAGCCCGAGGGGGGGACGGCGAAGTCGTTTCCGCTATGGCTACACCTTC
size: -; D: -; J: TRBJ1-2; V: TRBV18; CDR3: CASSPSGADGYTF; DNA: TGTGCCAGCTCTCCATCTGGGGCGGATGGCTACACCTTC
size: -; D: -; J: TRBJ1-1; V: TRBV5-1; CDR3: CASSLAGGLGNTEAFF; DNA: TGCGCCAGCAGCTTGGCGGGAGGATTGGGGAACACTGAAGCTTTCTTT
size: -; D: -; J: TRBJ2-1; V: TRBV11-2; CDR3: CASSLGEVSEQFF; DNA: TGTGCCAGCAGCTTGGGAGAGGTGAGTGAGCAGTTCTTC
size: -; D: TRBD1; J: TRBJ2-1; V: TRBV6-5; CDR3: CASSYSGQGSNEQFF; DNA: TGTGCCAGCAGTTACTCTGGACAGGGAAGCAATGAGCAGTTCTTC
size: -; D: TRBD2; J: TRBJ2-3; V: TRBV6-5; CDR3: CASTPGLAADTQYF; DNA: TGTGCCAGCACTCCGGGTCTAGCGGCAGATACGCAGTATTTT
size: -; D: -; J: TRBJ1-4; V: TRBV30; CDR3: CAWSVGLAVGKLFF; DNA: TGTGCCTGGAGTGTAGGACTGGCAGTGGGAAAACTGTTTTTT